The rows below give T cell receptor beta chains drawn from one sample of a study of Graves' ophthalmopathy and Graves' hyperthyroidism. TCRdb passed the multiplex PCR reads through MiXCR, listing each CDR3 protein once. This table has some 370,000 distinct CDR3 sequences, about 15% appearing once. Sequencing was carried out using peripheral blood. These receptors all come from an adult woman with stable Graves' hyperthyroidism. Both conserved end residues are part of each CDR3. D genes are given only for firm matches. The listing skips clone size in some rows; elsewhere it reads once, few, many or a size class.

many	TRBV2	TRBJ1-5	TRBD1	CASSARDSGNQPQHF	TGTGCCAGCAGTGCGCGGGACAGTGGCAATCAGCCCCAGCATTTT
many	TRBV6-1	TRBJ1-2	.	CASSEYGYTF	TGTGCCAGCAGTGAATATGGCTACACCTTC
many	TRBV12-3/TRBV12-4	TRBJ2-7	.	CASSLDPRGEQYF	TGTGCCAGCAGTTTAGATCCCCGAGGGGAGCAGTACTTC
.	TRBV29-1	TRBJ2-5	.	CSQPSPATQETQYF	TGCAGCCAACCTAGCCCGGCAACTCAAGAGACCCAGTACTTC
few	TRBV4-3	TRBJ2-1	TRBD2	CASSPGTSAYNEQFF	TGCGCCAGCAGCCCCGGGACTAGCGCCTACAATGAGCAGTTCTTC
many	TRBV6-2/TRBV6-3	TRBJ1-1	.	CASSFADWGRYMNTEAFF	TGTGCCAGCAGTTTCGCCGACTGGGGGCGTTACATGAACACTGAAGCTTTCTTT
many	TRBV12-3/TRBV12-4	TRBJ1-5	.	CASSFGGGGNQPQHF	TGTGCCAGCAGTTTCGGTGGGGGTGGCAATCAGCCCCAGCATTTT
.	TRBV6-1	TRBJ1-1	TRBD1	CASSAHRGETEAFF	TGTGCCAGCAGTGCCCACAGGGGAGAAACTGAAGCTTTCTTT
many	TRBV12-5	TRBJ1-1	.	CASGLAMNTEAFF	TGTGCTAGTGGTTTGGCCATGAACACTGAAGCTTTCTTT
many	TRBV2	TRBJ1-2	.	CASSEGTVDGYTF	TGTGCCAGCAGTGAGGGCACGGTAGATGGCTACACCTTC
many	TRBV7-6	TRBJ2-7	TRBD1	CASSLAGQGIDEQYF	TGTGCCAGCAGCTTAGCGGGACAGGGGATCGACGAGCAGTACTTC
.	TRBV12-3/TRBV12-4	TRBJ1-1	.	CASRPLGNTEAFF	TGTGCCAGCCGCCCTTTGGGGAACACTGAAGCTTTCTTT
few	TRBV5-6	TRBJ1-1	.	CASERRGLHTEASF	TGTGCCAGCGAAAGAAGGGGTCTGCACACTGAAGCTTCCTTT
.	TRBV27	TRBJ1-2	TRBD1	CASSLRPGGDGYTF	TGTGCCAGCAGTTTAAGACCAGGGGGTGATGGCTACACCTTC
many	TRBV2	TRBJ1-1	TRBD1	CASKTRTGGTEAFF	TGTGCCAGCAAGACTAGGACAGGGGGTACTGAAGCTTTCTTT
many	TRBV30	TRBJ1-2	TRBD1	CAWSPGTGRGYTF	TGTGCCTGGAGTCCCGGGACAGGGCGCGGCTACACCTTC
many	TRBV2	TRBJ1-5	.	CASSEVDSNQPQHF	TGTGCCAGCAGTGAAGTGGACAGCAATCAGCCCCAGCATTTT
.	TRBV11-2	TRBJ1-3	TRBD1	CASSTGDRLAGNTIYF	TGTGCCAGCAGCACAGGGGACAGGTTGGCTGGAAACACCATATATTTT
many	TRBV7-2	TRBJ1-5	.	CASSAQGVPQHF	TGTGCCAGCAGCGCACAGGGAGTACCCCAGCATTTT
.	TRBV12-5	TRBJ2-2	TRBD2	CASGLGLAGSNTGELFF	TGTGCTAGTGGTTTGGGACTAGCGGGGTCGAACACCGGGGAGCTGTTTTTT
few	TRBV24-1	TRBJ2-4	TRBD2	CATSEGLAAKNIKYF	TGTGCCACCAGTGAGGGACTAGCGGCCAAAAACATTAAGTACTTC
many	TRBV7-8	TRBJ2-5	.	CASSSTTQGLPETQYF	TGTGCCAGCAGCTCCACGACACAGGGACTCCCGGAGACCCAGTACTTC
many	TRBV11-2	TRBJ2-5	.	CASSLDRIQETQYF	TGTGCCAGCAGCTTAGATAGGATCCAAGAGACCCAGTACTTC
many	TRBV30	TRBJ1-3	.	CAWSNPRGASGNTIYF	TGTGCCTGGAGTAACCCACGGGGGGCGTCGGGAAACACCATATATTTT